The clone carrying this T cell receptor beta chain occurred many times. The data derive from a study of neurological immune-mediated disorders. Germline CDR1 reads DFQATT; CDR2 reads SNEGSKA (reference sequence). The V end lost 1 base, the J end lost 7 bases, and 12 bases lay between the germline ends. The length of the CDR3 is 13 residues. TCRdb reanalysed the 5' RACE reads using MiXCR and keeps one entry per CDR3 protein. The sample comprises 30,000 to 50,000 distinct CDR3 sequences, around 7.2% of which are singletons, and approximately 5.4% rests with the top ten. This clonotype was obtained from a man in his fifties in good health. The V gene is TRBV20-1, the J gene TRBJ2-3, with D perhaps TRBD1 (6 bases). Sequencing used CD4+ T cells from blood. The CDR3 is CSARVQQGYTQYF. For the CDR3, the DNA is TGCAGTGCTAGAGTTCAACAGGGCTATACGCAGTATTTT.